This TCR beta chain was obtained from a study of healthy donors' naive CD4 and CD8 T cells. Germline lookup yields CDR1 ENHRY and CDR2 SYGVKD. The CDR3 totals 16 residues. The V segment lost 3 bases and the J segment 7 bases; nucleotides outside the gene matches: 9. TCR libraries were built from approximately 0.55 ug of total RNA by linear amplification. TCRdb itself ran the reads through MiXCR, one entry per CDR3 protein. Of 150,000 to 200,000 distinct CDR3 sequences in the sample, over 60% were seen once. The receptor was derived from a pool of human donors in good health; the sample pools cells from several healthy donors. The sample comprised naive CD4+ and CD8+ T cells sorted from blood, pooled from several donors. This chain uses TRBV10-3 with TRBJ2-1; 10 bases are shared with TRBD2. The CDR3: CAISEEREGQVNEQFF. In DNA form, the CDR3 reads TGTGCCATCAGTGAAGAGCGGGAGGGCCAGGTGAATGAGCAGTTCTTC.